The 9 T cell receptor beta chains below come from one sample, sequenced in a study of control samples from healthy donors and cancer patients. The protocol was immunoSEQ multiplex PCR, while the TCRdb copy is restricted to in-frame clones and leaves out a portion. The table has 160,000 or so clones, over 95% seen once; the top ten hold approximately 1%. The sample was blood. The receptors originated from a woman younger than 45 in good health.

V gene TRBV5-1 combines with J gene TRBJ1-4, with TRBD1 matching over 7 bases. Germline CDR1 and CDR2: SGHRS and YFSETQ. Unmatched junction bases numbered 4, after V lost 4 bases and J lost 4 bases. The CDR3 spans 14 residues. CDR3 coding DNA: TGCGCCAGCAGCATACAGGGGAATAATGAAAAACTGTTTTTT. Translation gives CASSIQGNNEKLFF.

V and J are TRBV28 and TRBJ1-2; D remains ambiguous. The germline gives CDR1 MDHEN, CDR2 SYDVKM. The CDR3 runs to 13 residues. V gave up 6 bases and J gave up 4 bases, with 12 bases separating them. CDR3 protein: CASRLDGTYGYTF. CDR3 in DNA: TGTGCCAGCAGACTGGACGGAACCTATGGCTACACCTTC.

This clone was seen only once. This chain joins TRBV7-8 and TRBJ2-5; D tentatively reads TRBD1 or TRBD2 (5 bases each). The germline V gene has CDR1 SGHVS and CDR2 FQNEAQ. Between the trimmed V and J ends, which lost 5 bases and 2 bases, there was a span of 18 bases. The CDR3 has 16 amino acids. CDR3 nucleotide sequence: TGTGCCAGCAGCCCGCAGGGAGACAGTGTTCAAGAGACCCAGTACTTC. Translation gives CASSPQGDSVQETQYF. The entire variable domain, with the rest obtained from reference TRBV7-8 and TRBJ2-5, is as follows: GAGVSQSPRYKVAKRGQDVALRCDPISGHVSLFWYQQALGQGPEFLTYFQNEAQLDKSGLPSDRFFAERPEGSVSTLKIQRTQQEDSAVYLCASSPQGDSVQETQYFGPGTRLLVL.

On this clone: The sample carries other DNA sequences with the same CDR3. CDR3 DNA: TGTGCCAGCAGCTTATACAATGAGCAGTTCTTC. This translates into CASSLYNEQFF. V and J are TRBV2 and TRBJ2-1; unclear D gene. Germline assignment: CDR1 SNHLY and CDR2 FYNNEI. There are 11 residues in the CDR3. V was cut by 6 bases and J by 4 bases, with 4 bases left in between.

The chain is built from TRBV28 and TRBJ1-6, with a weak D call TRBD1 (6 bases). Germline V gene sequence: CDR1 MDHEN, CDR2 SYDVKM. This CDR3 region has 17 residues. The ends were cut back, 1 base at V and 1 base at J, with 11 bases in the middle. CDR3 loop: CASSLFGTSSYNSPLHF. The CDR3 DNA sequence: TGTGCCAGCAGTTTATTCGGGACATCTTCCTATAATTCACCCCTCCACTTT.

This clone has just one count. This chain joins TRBV21-1 and TRBJ1-5; TRBD1 reflects the table's D call only, with no check against the DNA. TRBV21-1 has pseudogene status. This CDR3 comprises 13 residues. The DNA of the CDR3 is TGTGCCAGCAGGACAGGGGGTCGGCAGCCCCAGCATTTT. Translation: CASRTGGRQPQHF.

V gene TRBV5-1 combines with J gene TRBJ2-5; 7 bases fit TRBD1. This CDR3 has 16 amino acids. The germline gives CDR1 SGHRS, CDR2 YFSETQ. J was trimmed by 0 bases and V by 3 bases; bases with no gene match: 8. CDR3 DNA: TGCGCCAGCAGCTCCGCCCCAGGGGGAGACCAAGAGACCCAGTACTTC. Protein product: CASSSAPGGDQETQYF.

This chain joins TRBV7-8 and TRBJ2-2; TRBD1 agrees at 11 bases. The CDR3 is made up of 13 amino acids. Germline trimming cut 8 bases from V and 4 bases from J; bases unmatched to any gene: 0. Germline loops: CDR1 SGHVS, CDR2 FQNEAQ. The CDR3 region has the DNA TGTGCCAGCGGACAGGGGGCCACCGGGGAGCTGTTTTTT. Amino acid sequence: CASGQGATGELFF. Filled out from reference TRBV7-8 and TRBJ2-2, the complete variable domain reads GAGVSQSPRYKVAKRGQDVALRCDPISGHVSLFWYQQALGQGPEFLTYFQNEAQLDKSGLPSDRFFAERPEGSVSTLKIQRTQQEDSAVYLCASGQGATGELFFGEGSRLTVL.

The chain combines TRBV5-4 with TRBJ1-3; possibly TRBD1 for D (5 bases). The CDR3 length is 14 residues. The V end was cut by 4 bases, the J end by 0 bases, with 8 bases between. CDR1 and CDR2 from the germline V gene are SGHNT and YYREEE (reference sequence). The CDR3 reads CASSGDSSGNTIYF. CDR3 bases: TGTGCCAGCAGCGGGGACTCCTCTGGAAACACCATATATTTT.